The rows below give T cell receptor beta chains drawn from one sample of a study of identifying expanded T cells in peripheral blood. Generated by immunoSEQ multiplex PCR, the TCRdb table keeps only in-frame clones and is missing some. Among fewer than 55,000 clones listed, less than 85% were seen once. The source material was blood. These receptors all stem from a person aged 18 to 75 in good health. The CDR3 runs from the conserved cysteine through the conserved F or W. A D gene is named only where the DNA matches it firmly. Size tells how often a clone was seen (once, few, many) or the class of an expanded clone, and some rows leave it out.

J	D	V	length	size	DNA	CDR3
TRBJ1-2	TRBD1	TRBV6-5	13	-	TGTGCCAGCAGCCCGGGACAGGTATACGGCTACACCTTC	CASSPGQVYGYTF
TRBJ2-1	-	TRBV9	16	-	TGTGCCAGCAGCGTAAGAGGGGGGAGCCCGGAGCATGAGCAGTTCTTC	CASSVRGGSPEHEQFF
TRBJ2-3	TRBD2	TRBV14	15	-	TGTGCCAGCAGCCAAGGGGACTACTCATCAGATACGCAGTATTTT	CASSQGDYSSDTQYF
TRBJ2-1	-	TRBV29-1	11	-	TGCAGCGGCGCGCCCCACAATGAGCAGTTCTTC	CSGAPHNEQFF
TRBJ1-3	TRBD1	TRBV6-6	16	-	TGTGCCAGCAGTTACTCTAACAGGGGGCGAGAAAACACCATATATTTT	CASSYSNRGRENTIYF
TRBJ2-7	-	TRBV6-6	13	many	TGTGCCAGCAGTTACTCGTCGGCCACGGAGCAGTACTTC	CASSYSSATEQYF
TRBJ2-2	TRBD2	TRBV4-1	17	-	TGCGCCAGCAGCCAGTCGACGGGGGGTCAGAACACCGGGGAGCTGTTTTTT	CASSQSTGGQNTGELFF
TRBJ2-1	-	TRBV7-9	15	few	TGTGCCAGCAGCGGAACAGACGAAGGGGTCGATGAGCAGTTCTTC	CASSGTDEGVDEQFF
TRBJ2-7	TRBD1	TRBV19	18	few	TGTGCCAGTAGTCTTAGTCCACCGGGACAGGGGCTAAAGAACGAGCAGTACTTC	CASSLSPPGQGLKNEQYF
TRBJ1-2	TRBD1	TRBV5-1	15	-	TGCGCCAGCAGCCCGGACCCGGGACAGAAGTATGGCTACACCTTC	CASSPDPGQKYGYTF
TRBJ2-3	-	TRBV6-5	14	-	TGTGCCAGCAGTGAACCGGGGAGCACAGATACGCAGTATTTT	CASSEPGSTDTQYF
TRBJ1-2	-	TRBV5-6	13	-	TGTGCCAGCAGAGAAGGACAGAACTATGGCTACACCTTC	CASREGQNYGYTF
TRBJ2-5	-	TRBV5-5	14	once	TGTGCCAGCAGCCTAGGACGGAAAGAAGAGACCCAGTACTTC	CASSLGRKEETQYF
TRBJ2-7	TRBD2	TRBV11-2	16	-	TGTGCCAGCAGCCCTAGCGGGAGGGTGAACTCCTACGAGCAGTACTTC	CASSPSGRVNSYEQYF
TRBJ2-1	-	TRBV6-6	14	-	TGTGCCAGCAGTTCCAACCATCAGAACAATGAGCAGTTCTTC	CASSSNHQNNEQFF
TRBJ2-1	TRBD2	TRBV7-2	18	-	TGTGCCAGCAGCTTGCTGCCTCGGACTAGCGGGACTTACAATGAGCAGTTCTTC	CASSLLPRTSGTYNEQFF
TRBJ1-3	-	TRBV7-9	17	-	TGTGCCAGCAGCTTTTCTCCCGGGGGGAAAACTGGAAACACCATATATTTT	CASSFSPGGKTGNTIYF
TRBJ1-3	-	TRBV10-2	13	-	TGCGCCAGCAGTGAAGTAGCTGGAAACACCATATATTTT	CASSEVAGNTIYF
TRBJ2-1	-	TRBV4-1	16	-	TGCGCCAGCAGCCAGCTTCACAGGGTAACCTACAATGAGCAGTTCTTC	CASSQLHRVTYNEQFF
TRBJ2-7	TRBD1	TRBV19	15	-	TGTGCCAGTAGTATAGCTCCGGGACAGTCCTACGAGCAGTACTTC	CASSIAPGQSYEQYF
TRBJ2-1	-	TRBV7-6	15	few	TGTGCCAGCAGCTCCGGACCCAGCTCCTACAATGAGCAGTTCTTC	CASSSGPSSYNEQFF
TRBJ2-5	-	TRBV19	11	few	TGTGCCAGTAAGGCGGGAATGACCCAGTACTTC	CASKAGMTQYF
TRBJ1-5	-	TRBV6-7	14	-	TGTGCCAGCAGTTACAGGTTCTTTAATCAGCCCCAGCATTTT	CASSYRFFNQPQHF
TRBJ2-3	TRBD2	TRBV19	13	-	TGTGCCAGTAGGCCTAGCGGACAAGATACGCAGTATTTT	CASRPSGQDTQYF
TRBJ1-2	TRBD1	TRBV11-3	16	-	TGTGCCAGCAGCTTAGAAAGGACAGGGGGCAACTATGGCTACACCTTC	CASSLERTGGNYGYTF
TRBJ1-3	TRBD1	TRBV5-6	16	-	TGTGCCAGCAGCTACCTGGACAGGAGCTCTGGAAACACCATATATTTT	CASSYLDRSSGNTIYF